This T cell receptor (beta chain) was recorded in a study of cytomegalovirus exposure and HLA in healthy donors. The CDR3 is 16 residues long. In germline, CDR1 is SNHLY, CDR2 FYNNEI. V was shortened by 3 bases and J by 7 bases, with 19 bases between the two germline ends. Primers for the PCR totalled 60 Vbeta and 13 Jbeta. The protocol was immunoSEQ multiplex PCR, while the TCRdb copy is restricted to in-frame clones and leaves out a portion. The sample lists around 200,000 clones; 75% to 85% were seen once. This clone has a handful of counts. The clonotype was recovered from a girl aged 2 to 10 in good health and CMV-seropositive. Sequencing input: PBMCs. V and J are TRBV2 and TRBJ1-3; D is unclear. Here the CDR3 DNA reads TGTGCCAGCAGTGAGCTAACACCCCGATTGGGCAACACCATATATTTT. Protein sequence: CASSELTPRLGNTIYF.